This passage covers 15 T cell receptor beta chains from one sample sequenced in a study of tumor-infiltrating lymphocytes in primary liver carcinoma. The roughly 19-33 mg bulk tissue piece was not sorted before simultaneous RNA and DNA extraction. The input was 450 to 500 ng total RNA; TCR beta cDNA was made from it with a constant-region primer. Slightly modified ARM-PCR, run as three nested multiplex PCR rounds, produced the TCR beta libraries. A C-beta reverse primer was combined with TRBV1-TRBV30 forward primers in the first two PCR rounds, and each round had about 10 cycles. TCRdb recomputed calls from the multiplex PCR reads with MiXCR, one row per CDR3 protein. The sample consists of about 99,000 distinct CDR3 sequences, 55% to 70% of them appearing once. Sequenced input: liver tumor tissue from sampling region 5. Documented subset: tumor region T5, tumor centre. All receptors come from a woman aged 55-69 years with primary liver carcinoma and hepatitis B virus infection.

As to this clonotype: An end of the junction does not agree with germline; a read error may underlie this. This chain connects TRBV12-3 or TRBV12-4 to TRBJ1-2; 7 bases are shared with TRBD1. The CDR3 extends over 14 amino acids. CDR3: CTSSLLTGFLGYTF. CDR3 DNA: TGTACCAGCAGTTTGCTGACAGGGTTCCTTGGCTACACCTTC.

Worth noting for this clonotype: A junction boundary mismatches the germline segment, possibly from a read error. The chain recombines TRBV6-5 with TRBJ2-7; D may be TRBD1 (5 bases). CDR3 length equals 15 residues. Germline V lookup: CDR1 MNHEY, CDR2 SVGAGI. The DNA for the CDR3 is TGTGCCAGCAGCCTTAACAGGTTGGTCCCCTACGAGCAGTATTTC. The encoded protein is CASSLNRLVPYEQYF.

The J gene is TRBJ1-1, the V gene TRBV7-9; 7 bases are shared with TRBD1. Germline trimming cut 10 bases from V and 3 bases from J; bases unmatched to any gene: 11. The CDR3 runs to 14 residues. Germline loops: CDR1 SEHNR, CDR2 FQNEAQ (reference sequence). As DNA, the CDR3 is TGTGCCAACAGTCCACAGGGGTGGGACACTGAAGCTTTCTTT. This codes for CANSPQGWDTEAFF.

Concerning this clonotype itself: A much larger clone lies a single base off, so this may be a read error. The V and J genes are TRBV20-1 and TRBJ1-1; no reliable D call. CDR3 length equals 11 residues. Germline lookup yields CDR1 DFQATT and CDR2 SNEGSKA (reference sequence). V lost 3 bases, J lost 6 bases, and 8 bases lay in between. The CDR3 region is CSASVRSEAFF. CDR3 coding DNA: TGCAGTGCTAGTGTCAGATCTGAAGCTTTCTTT.

Note on this clonotype: As the CDR3 is not closed by the conserved phenylalanine or tryptophan, this likely results from a read error. Because the CDR3's place on the DNA is in doubt, the DNA is left out and the CDR3 is given as listed by TCRdb. V gene TRBV10-2 combines with J gene TRBJ2-7; whether TRBD2, the table's D call, matches the DNA was not checked. Counting both end residues, the CDR3 totals 14 amino acids. From germline, CDR1 is WSHSY and CDR2 SAAADI. The CDR3 region is CASCRLASTYERYL.

J is TRBJ2-5 and V is TRBV28; possibly TRBD1 for D (5 bases). The CDR3 is 14 residues long. V gave up 5 bases and J gave up 6 bases, with 16 bases separating them. The germline V gene has CDR1 MDHEN and CDR2 SYDVKM. Here the CDR3 reads CASSNPWGMKTQYF. CDR3 bases: TGTGCCAGCAGTAACCCGTGGGGCATGAAGACCCAGTACTTC.

The chain joins TRBV7-3 to TRBJ2-1; 10 bases map to TRBD2. Looked up from germline, CDR1 is SGHTA and CDR2 is FQGTGA. V shed 5 bases, J shed 6 bases, and the junction held 16 bases outside the gene matches. CDR3 size: 18 residues. The CDR3 DNA sequence: TGTGCCAGCAGCACGAAAGGGCCCGGACTAGCGGCCTGCAATGAGCAGTTCTTC. Translation: CASSTKGPGLAACNEQFF.

This clonotype has ten or more counts. The chain recombines TRBV6-1 with TRBJ1-5; no definite D call. Trimming shortened V by 5 bases and J by 0 bases, and 14 bases separated the two germline ends. The CDR3 has 16 residues. Germline V CDR1 and CDR2: MNHNS, SASEGT. The chain's CDR3 is CASSRDRSNSNQPQHF. As DNA, the CDR3 is TGTGCCAGCAGTAGGGATCGGTCGAATAGCAATCAGCCCCAGCATTTT.

This clonotype was seen only a few times. The rearrangement uses TRBV28 and TRBJ2-7, with 11 bases aligning to TRBD1. The germline V gene has CDR1 MDHEN and CDR2 SYDVKM. V lost 5 bases, J lost 2 bases, and 5 bases stayed unmatched. This CDR3 comprises 15 residues. CDR3 amino acids: CASSQGGQGAYEQYF. CDR3 in DNA: TGTGCCAGCAGTCAAGGGGGACAGGGGGCCTACGAGCAGTACTTC.

The sample holds many counts of this clonotype. V is TRBV6-1 and J is TRBJ2-5, with 14 bases fitting TRBD2. The CDR3 contains 16 residues. Germline assignment: CDR1 MNHNS and CDR2 SASEGT. Losses at the gene ends were 6 bases for V and 3 bases for J; bases not matched to a gene: 6. CDR3 sequence (DNA): TGTGCCAGCAGGCGGACTAGCGGGAGGCCGGAAGAGACCCAGTACTTC. Its translation is CASRRTSGRPEETQYF.

This clonotype has only a few counts. The chain combines TRBV7-9 with TRBJ2-6; D unclear. CDR3 length: 18 residues. Germline V gene sequence: CDR1 SEHNR, CDR2 FQNEAQ (reference sequence). The V end was cut by 3 bases, the J end by 0 bases, with 15 bases between. The CDR3: CASSFSVTSGSGANVLTF. In nucleotides, the CDR3 is TGTGCCAGCAGCTTCTCAGTCACTTCCGGCTCTGGGGCCAACGTCCTGACTTTC. The full variable domain, its missing parts supplied by reference TRBV7-9 and TRBJ2-6, is DTGVSQNPRHKITKRGQNVTFRCDPISEHNRLYWYRQTLGQGPEFLTYFQNEAQLEKSRLLSDRFSAERPKGSFSTLEIQRTEQGDSAMYLCASSFSVTSGSGANVLTFGAGSRLTVL.

Points on this clonotype: One end of the junction does not line up with germline, which may come from a read error. V is TRBV4-1 and J is TRBJ1-2; D gene ambiguous. The germline CDR1 and CDR2 sequences are MGHRA and YSYEKL. This CDR3 region has 16 residues. CDR3 in amino acids: CASSQDIRSPGCGYTF. The CDR3 DNA sequence: TGTGCCAGCAGCCAAGATATCAGGAGCCCAGGTTGTGGCTACACCTTC.

This clonotype was seen at least ten times. This chain connects TRBV24-1 to TRBJ1-6; D call uncertain. Germline loops: CDR1 KGHDR, CDR2 SFDVKD. This CDR3 spans 15 amino acids. Trimming shortened V by 4 bases and J by 6 bases, and 12 bases separated the two germline ends. DNA of the CDR3: TGTGCCACCAGTGACCTTCGAGGGCCTAATTCACCCCTCCACTTT. This codes for CATSDLRGPNSPLHF.

Worth noting for this clonotype: The final CDR3 position lacks the conserved phenylalanine or tryptophan, pointing to a likely read error. No DNA is shown, since the ends of the CDR3 on it are uncertain; the CDR3 is the one TCRdb lists. The rearrangement joins TRBV11-3 to TRBJ2-7; the tabulated D call, TRBD1, remains unverified against the DNA. The CDR3 contains 15 residues when both ends are counted. The germline V gene encodes CDR1 SGHNT and CDR2 YENEEA. The CDR3 reads CVSSPGTGGNYEHYS.

This clonotype has a count of ten or more. This chain connects TRBV5-6 to TRBJ1-1; D remains ambiguous. This CDR3 region has 15 residues. Germline CDR1 reads SGHDT; CDR2 reads YYEEEE. Trimming took off 1 base at V and 4 bases at J, with 14 bases between the two ends. CDR3 protein: CASSLRFTRLTEAFF. The CDR3 coding sequence is TGTGCCAGCAGCTTGCGCTTTACACGACTCACTGAAGCTTTCTTT.